A single sample gave rise to the 4 T cell receptor beta chains below, sequenced in a study of T cell responses to AZD1222 COVID-19 vaccine. The table came from immunoSEQ multiplex PCR; TCRdb's copy has only in-frame clones and leaves some out. The sample contains over 85,000 clones, 81% of which appear only once. Sequences were derived from peripheral blood, sampled on day 0 of AZD1222 vaccination. Receptors were obtained from an adult in good health.

This clone was seen a single time. The chain has TRBV7-9 and TRBJ1-2; D unclear. V was pared by 2 bases and J by 1 base, with 5 bases between. This CDR3 contains 13 residues. The germline V gene encodes CDR1 SEHNR and CDR2 FQNEAQ (reference sequence). CDR3 loop: CASSLNSNYGYTF. CDR3 bases: TGTGCCAGCAGCTTAAATAGTAACTATGGCTACACCTTC.

The chain links TRBV7-9 to TRBJ2-3; TRBD1 aligns across 10 bases. Germline CDR1 and CDR2: SEHNR and FQNEAQ (reference sequence). The CDR3 has 19 amino acids. V shed 5 bases, J shed 0 bases, and the junction held 14 bases outside the gene matches. The CDR3 coding sequence is TGTGCCAGCAGCCAGCTCCCGGGACAGGGGATCGGGAGCACAGATACGCAGTATTTT. The encoded protein is CASSQLPGQGIGSTDTQYF.

The chain recombines TRBV3-1 (or the pseudogene TRBV3-2) with TRBJ2-3; a weak D match, TRBD2 (6 bases). The CDR3 runs 17 residues. The germline V gene has CDR1 LGHDT and CDR2 YNNKEL (reference sequence). Trimming pared 0 bases from V and 5 bases from J, leaving 18 bases between. The CDR3 DNA sequence: TGTGCCAGCAGCCAAGATCCAAACTCCCGGCGGGAAGATACGCAGTATTTT. This encodes CASSQDPNSRREDTQYF.

The chain uses TRBV24-1 and TRBJ2-3; either TRBD1 or TRBD2 may fit D (5 bases each). The CDR3 is 16 residues long. V lost 1 base, J lost 0 bases, and 10 bases lay in between. From germline, CDR1 is KGHDR and CDR2 SFDVKD. The CDR3 DNA is TGTGCCACCAGTGATTTTGAGGGGTTAAGCACAGATACGCAGTATTTT. This translates into CATSDFEGLSTDTQYF.